These 9 T cell receptor beta chains came from one sample sequenced in a study of cytomegalovirus exposure and HLA in healthy donors. 13 Jbeta primers and 60 Vbeta primers were used for the PCR. Profiled with immunoSEQ multiplex PCR; TCRdb holds only in-frame clones, not every one. The sample holds 180,000 or so clones, around 82% seen once. Sequencing input: PBMCs. The receptors stem from a male donor in good health and CMV-seronegative.

The chain recombines TRBV5-1 with TRBJ2-1; 8 bases fit TRBD2. Germline V CDR1 and CDR2: SGHRS, YFSETQ. V lost 4 bases and J lost 12; bases outside the gene matches: 9. The CDR3 consists of 13 residues. CDR3 sequence (DNA): TGCGCCAGCAGCCCGGGAGGGGGGTTCCGGCAGTTCTTC. Amino acids: CASSPGGGFRQFF.

The chain uses TRBV11-3 and TRBJ2-2; perhaps TRBD1 as D (6 bases). The CDR3 is 15 residues long. The V gene lost 4 bases and the J gene lost 6 bases, with 15 bases spanning the gap. CDR1 SGHNT and CDR2 YENEEA come from the germline V gene. The CDR3 spells CASSSTGVVSGELFF. The CDR3 DNA reads TGTGCCAGCAGCTCGACAGGAGTCGTGTCCGGGGAGCTGTTTTTT.

The rearrangement joins TRBV5-6 to TRBJ1-6, with D unresolved. CDR3 size: 14 residues. In germline, CDR1 is SGHDT, CDR2 YYEEEE. Trimming cost V 2 bases and J 10 bases, with 13 bases left between them. This chain's CDR3 is CASSFGRMGSPLHF. For the CDR3, the DNA is TGTGCCAGCAGCTTTGGGAGGATGGGCTCACCCCTCCACTTT.

The chain couples TRBV28 to TRBJ2-6; 9 bases are a match to TRBD1. Trimming removed 6 bases from V and 0 bases from J; junction bases left unmatched: 9. The CDR3 loop spans 18 amino acids. The germline gives CDR1 MDHEN, CDR2 SYDVKM. CDR3 bases: TGTGCCAGCAGGCAGTCCGGGACAGGGATCTCTGGGGCCAACGTCCTGACTTTC. Amino acid sequence: CASRQSGTGISGANVLTF.

V gene TRBV2 combines with J gene TRBJ1-3; D call uncertain. Germline loops: CDR1 SNHLY, CDR2 FYNNEI. The CDR3 covers 14 residues. V lost 6 bases and J lost 0, with 9 bases in between. CDR3 in amino acids: CASRHGSSGNTIYF. The CDR3 bases are TGTGCCAGCAGGCACGGGAGCTCTGGAAACACCATATATTTT.

A few counts support this clone. J is TRBJ2-3 and V is TRBV6-1; TRBD2 matches 9 bases. After removal of 3 bases from V and 1 base from J, the junction contained 2 bases not matched to a gene. The CDR3 is 15 amino acids. Germline V gives CDR1 MNHNS, CDR2 SASEGT. The DNA of the CDR3 is TGTGCCAGCAGTGAGATAGCGGGGGGCACAGATACGCAGTATTTT. This sequence encodes CASSEIAGGTDTQYF.

The chain recombines TRBV4-2 with TRBJ2-2; 7 bases are a match to TRBD1. CDR3 length equals 14 residues. The ends lost 6 bases at V and 3 bases at J; junction bases unmatched: 4. Germline CDR1 is LGHNA and CDR2 is YNFKEQ. The CDR3 spells CASSPGQHTGELFF. For the CDR3, the DNA is TGTGCCAGCAGTCCGGGACAGCACACCGGGGAGCTGTTTTTT.

The CDR3 loop is CASRSGTGSYEQYF. CDR3 DNA sequence: TGTGCCAGCAGGTCCGGGACAGGGTCCTACGAGCAGTACTTC. The rearrangement links TRBV5-5 to TRBJ2-7, with 9 nucleotides matching TRBD1. Unmatched junction bases numbered 4, after V lost 5 bases and J lost 1 base. The length of the CDR3 is 14 residues. CDR1 SGHKS and CDR2 YYEKEE come from the germline V gene (reference sequence).

V and J are TRBV5-4 and TRBJ1-2, with 7 bases matching TRBD1. This CDR3 is built from 16 residues. Germline V CDR1 and CDR2: SGHNT, YYREEE (reference sequence). V dropped 2 bases and J dropped 0; count of bases not matched to a gene: 7. The CDR3 region has the DNA TGTGCCAGCAGCTTAGGCGCGGGACAGACTAACTATGGCTACACCTTC. Its protein is CASSLGAGQTNYGYTF.